This entry describes one T cell receptor beta chain. This specimen belongs to a study of pediatric ulcerative colitis. On the study more broadly: Ulcerative colitis patients had pancolitis or left-sided colitis, with confirming histology.

The repertoire was sequenced with immunoSEQ multiplex PCR; TCRdb's copy has only in-frame clones and lacks some. The sample records about 36,000 clones, roughly 73% being singletons. During colonoscopy, one to two rectal pinch biopsies were collected. This receptor was obtained from a boy aged 5-17 years with moderate ulcerative colitis. The sequenced sample was gut tissue.

The CDR3 loop reads CASSAPGTFYEQYF. As DNA, the CDR3 is TGTGCCAGTAGCGCTCCCGGAACTTTCTACGAGCAGTACTTC. This chain links TRBV19 with TRBJ2-7; D gene unclear. Per germline, CDR1 LNHDA and CDR2 SQIVND (reference sequence). Trimming pared 6 bases from V and 3 bases from J, leaving 15 bases between. The CDR3 consists of 14 residues.